This record looks at one TCR beta chain sequence and its context. There is no known antigen for this receptor. No qualities accompany the bases; no much larger clone lies one base away. This was a case-control study nested in a cohort of healthcare workers in London, UK, who had nasopharyngeal swab PCR tests and blood samples taken every week. Healthcare workers were enrolled in the week of the UK lockdown, from 23 to 31 March 2020, and were followed every week for up to roughly 15 weeks. The library was made by 5' RACE. Sequencing used a NextSeq 500. In the TCR library protocol, unique molecular identifiers were attached to individual cDNA molecules to correct for PCR bias and sequencing error. TCR alpha and beta chains were both sequenced, and the abundances of alpha and beta sequences in each sample were closely correlated with each other. In the source study's methods: V gene, J gene and CDR3 annotation of TCR sequences was performed with Decombinator V4. TCRs were defined as expanded if a significant change between any two time points was detected under a Poisson model with p below 0.0001. Abundances of TCRs were expressed as counts per million after normalisation to the total number of TCRs sequenced in each sample. A search of VDJdb, accessed on 1 November 2021, was run for TCRs annotated to CMV, EBV and SARS-CoV-2, with TCRs annotated for multiple antigens excluded. TCRdb itself trimmed the public reads at Q25 with fastp, ran MiXCR and retained productive beta chains. All rows with the same CDR3 protein become a single entry with the most common DNA and genes. The V and J calls, along with clone size, are taken from TCRdb and not from the paper's own processing. The table for this sample lists some 75,000 distinct CDR3 sequences; about an eighth of them were counted only once. The ten largest make up about 1.5% of the sample.

The data belong to a study of early T cells in non-severe SARS-CoV-2 infection (dated by TCRdb to 2020 to 2022). Describing the broader study: Because TCR sequencing relied on bulk RNA taken from unsorted whole blood, pairing of alpha and beta chains was not possible. General conclusions and limits of the study: Matching against VDJdb was skewed toward anti-spike CD8 responses, likely underestimated virus-specific expansions, and missed private and CD4 specificities.

The receptor's source is an adult who was a healthcare worker with PCR-confirmed SARS-CoV-2 infection or an uninfected control (not recorded which). Sequenced material: whole blood.

The CDR3 protein sequence reads: CASSDGSGWQETQYF. The nucleotides are TGCGCCAGCAGTGATGGTAGCGGGTGGCAAGAGACCCAGTACTTC. Recombination joined TRBV10-2 with TRBJ2-5; TRBD2 agrees with 7 junctional bases. Trimming accounts for 3 bases at V and 2 bases at J, while the number of junction bases matched to no gene is 6. Per the germline V gene, WSHSY is the CDR1 and SAAADI is the CDR2. The cysteine opens and the phenylalanine closes a CDR3 of 15 amino acids. Only CDR3 DNA remains: 45 bases, in frame from the first base.